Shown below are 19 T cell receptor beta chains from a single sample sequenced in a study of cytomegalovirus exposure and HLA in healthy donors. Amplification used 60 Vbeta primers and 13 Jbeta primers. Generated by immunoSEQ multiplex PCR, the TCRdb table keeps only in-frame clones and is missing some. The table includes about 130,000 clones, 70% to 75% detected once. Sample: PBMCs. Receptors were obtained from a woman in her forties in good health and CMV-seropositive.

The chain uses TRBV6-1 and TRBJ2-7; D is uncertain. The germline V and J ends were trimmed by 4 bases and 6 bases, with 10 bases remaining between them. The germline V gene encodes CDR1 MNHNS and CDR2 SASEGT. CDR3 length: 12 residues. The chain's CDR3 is CASSAGQSEQYF. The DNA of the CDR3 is TGTGCCAGCAGTGCTGGGCAGAGCGAGCAGTACTTC.

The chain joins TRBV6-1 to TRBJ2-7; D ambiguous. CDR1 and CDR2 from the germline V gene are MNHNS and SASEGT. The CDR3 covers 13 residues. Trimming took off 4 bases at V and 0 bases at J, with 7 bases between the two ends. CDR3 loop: CASSAVSSYEQYF. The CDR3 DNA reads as TGTGCCAGCAGTGCGGTCTCCTCCTACGAGCAGTACTTC.

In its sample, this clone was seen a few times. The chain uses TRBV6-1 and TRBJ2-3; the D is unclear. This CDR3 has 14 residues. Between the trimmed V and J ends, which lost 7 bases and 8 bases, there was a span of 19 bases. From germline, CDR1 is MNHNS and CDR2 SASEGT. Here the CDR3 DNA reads TGTGCCAGCATTCTCACCGAGTTAAGTTCTACGCAGTATTTT. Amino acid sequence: CASILTELSSTQYF.

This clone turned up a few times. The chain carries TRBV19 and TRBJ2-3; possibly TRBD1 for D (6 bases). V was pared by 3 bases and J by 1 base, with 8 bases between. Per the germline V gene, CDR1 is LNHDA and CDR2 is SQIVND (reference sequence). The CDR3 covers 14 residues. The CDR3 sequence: CASSMPGGTDTQYF. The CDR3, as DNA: TGTGCCAGTAGTATGCCAGGGGGCACAGATACGCAGTATTTT. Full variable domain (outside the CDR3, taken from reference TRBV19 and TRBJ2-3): DGGITQSPKYLFRKEGQNVTLSCEQNLNHDAMYWYRQDPGQGLRLIYYSQIVNDFQKGDIAEGYSVSREKKESFPLTVTSAQKNPTAFYLCASSMPGGTDTQYFGPGTRLTVL.

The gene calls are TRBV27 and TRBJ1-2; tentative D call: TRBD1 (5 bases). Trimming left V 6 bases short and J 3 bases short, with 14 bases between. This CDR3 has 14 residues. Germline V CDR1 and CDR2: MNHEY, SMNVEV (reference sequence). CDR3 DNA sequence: TGTGCCAGCAGGCGGGGCGGTGTATACTATGGCTACACCTTC. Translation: CASRRGGVYYGYTF.

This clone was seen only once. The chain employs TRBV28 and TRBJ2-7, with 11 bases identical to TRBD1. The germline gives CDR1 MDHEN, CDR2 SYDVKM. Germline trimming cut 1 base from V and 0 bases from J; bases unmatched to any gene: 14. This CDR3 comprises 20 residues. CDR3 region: CASSLFIGTGGSPLSYEQYF. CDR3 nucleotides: TGTGCCAGCAGTTTATTTATAGGGACAGGGGGTTCTCCCCTCTCCTACGAGCAGTACTTC.

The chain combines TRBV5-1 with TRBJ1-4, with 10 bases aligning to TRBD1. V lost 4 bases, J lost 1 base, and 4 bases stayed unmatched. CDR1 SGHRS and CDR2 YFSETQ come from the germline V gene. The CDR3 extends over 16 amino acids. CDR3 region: CASSPGTGVTNEKLFF. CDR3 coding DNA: TGCGCCAGCAGCCCCGGGACAGGGGTAACTAATGAAAAACTGTTTTTT.

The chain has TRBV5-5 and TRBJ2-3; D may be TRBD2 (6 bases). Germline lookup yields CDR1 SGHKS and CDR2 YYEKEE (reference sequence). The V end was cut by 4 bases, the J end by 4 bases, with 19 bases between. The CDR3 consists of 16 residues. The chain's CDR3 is CASSQDLAGSADTQYF. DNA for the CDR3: TGTGCCAGCAGCCAAGATCTGGCGGGATCCGCAGATACGCAGTATTTT.

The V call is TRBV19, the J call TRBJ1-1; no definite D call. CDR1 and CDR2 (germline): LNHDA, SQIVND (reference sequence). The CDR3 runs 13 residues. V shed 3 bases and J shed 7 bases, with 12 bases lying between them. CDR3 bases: TGTGCCAGTAGTATGAGGGAAGGGTGTGAAGCTTTCTTT. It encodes CASSMREGCEAFF.

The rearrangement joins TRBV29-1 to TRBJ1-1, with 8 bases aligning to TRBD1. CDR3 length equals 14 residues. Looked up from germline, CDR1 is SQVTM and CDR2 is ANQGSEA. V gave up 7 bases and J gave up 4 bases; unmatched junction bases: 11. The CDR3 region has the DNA TGCAGCGCAAACAGGGGGAACCTCGTCACTGAAGCTTTCTTT. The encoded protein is CSANRGNLVTEAFF.

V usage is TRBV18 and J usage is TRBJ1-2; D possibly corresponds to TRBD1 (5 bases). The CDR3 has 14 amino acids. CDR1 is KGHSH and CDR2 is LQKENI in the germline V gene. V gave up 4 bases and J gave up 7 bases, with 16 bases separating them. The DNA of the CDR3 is TGTGCCAGCTCACTACAGGAGGGTGACAGTGGCTACACCTTC. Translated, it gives CASSLQEGDSGYTF.

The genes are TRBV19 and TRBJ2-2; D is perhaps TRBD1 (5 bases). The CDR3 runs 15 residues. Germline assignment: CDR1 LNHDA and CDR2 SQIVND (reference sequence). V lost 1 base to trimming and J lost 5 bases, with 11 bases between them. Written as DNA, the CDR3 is TGTGCCAGTAGTATAGTACAGGCTGGGACCGGGGAGCTGTTTTTT. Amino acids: CASSIVQAGTGELFF.

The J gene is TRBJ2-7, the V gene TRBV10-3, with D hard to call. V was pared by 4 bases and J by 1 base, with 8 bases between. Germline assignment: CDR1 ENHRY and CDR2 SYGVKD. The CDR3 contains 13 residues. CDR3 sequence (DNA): TGTGCCATCAGTGGTCAGGCTTCCTACGAGCAGTACTTC. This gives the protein CAISGQASYEQYF.

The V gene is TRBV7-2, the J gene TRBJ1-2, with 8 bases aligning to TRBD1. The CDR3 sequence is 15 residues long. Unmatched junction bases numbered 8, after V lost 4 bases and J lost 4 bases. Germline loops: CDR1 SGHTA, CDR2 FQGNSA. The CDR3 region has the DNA TGTGCCAGCAGCTCTCCCGACAGGGGAAGCTATGGCTACACCTTC. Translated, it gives CASSSPDRGSYGYTF.

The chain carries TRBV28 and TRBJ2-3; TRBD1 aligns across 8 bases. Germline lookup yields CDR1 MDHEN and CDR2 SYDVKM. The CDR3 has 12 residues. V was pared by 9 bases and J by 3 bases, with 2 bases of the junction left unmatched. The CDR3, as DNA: TGTGCCAGTGGACAGGGAACAGATACGCAGTATTTT. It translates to CASGQGTDTQYF.

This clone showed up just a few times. DNA for the CDR3: TGTGCCAGCCGGGTTGATGAGAATTCACCCCTCCACTTT. Translated, it gives CASRVDENSPLHF. The chain has TRBV2 and TRBJ1-6; D unclear. This CDR3 spans 13 amino acids. The V end was cut by 8 bases, the J end by 7 bases, with 12 bases between. Germline values: CDR1 SNHLY, CDR2 FYNNEI.

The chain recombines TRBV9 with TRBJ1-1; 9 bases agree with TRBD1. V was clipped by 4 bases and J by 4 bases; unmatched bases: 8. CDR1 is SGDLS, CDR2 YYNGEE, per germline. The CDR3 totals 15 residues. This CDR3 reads CASSPQLGQGTEAFF. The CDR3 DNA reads TGTGCCAGCAGCCCACAACTGGGACAGGGCACTGAAGCTTTCTTT.

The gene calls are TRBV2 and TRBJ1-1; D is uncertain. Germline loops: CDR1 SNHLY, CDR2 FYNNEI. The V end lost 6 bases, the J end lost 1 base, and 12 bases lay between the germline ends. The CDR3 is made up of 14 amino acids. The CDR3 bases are TGTGCCAGCAGCGCCCTTCCGGGGAACACTGAAGCTTTCTTT. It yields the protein CASSALPGNTEAFF.

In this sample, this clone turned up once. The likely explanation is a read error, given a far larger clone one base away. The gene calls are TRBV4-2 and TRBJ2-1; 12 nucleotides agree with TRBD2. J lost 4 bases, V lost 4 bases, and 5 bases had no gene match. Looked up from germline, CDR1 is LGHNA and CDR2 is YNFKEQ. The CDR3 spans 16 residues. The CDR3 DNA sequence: TGTGCCAGCAGCCCTCCGACTAGCGGGGGTTACAATGAGCAGTTCTTC. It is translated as CASSPPTSGGYNEQFF.